This TCR beta chain comes out of a study of T cells after yellow fever vaccination. General study points: There was a small share of clonotypes that showed up in both the CD4 and CD8 compartments. Post-booster repertoires contained most primary-vaccination clones again (about 95% CD4, about 90% CD8). Abundant clonotypes (contaminants from the bulk population) could be present in FACS-sorted repertoires.

This clonotype was detected only a few times. Its antigen is unidentified. The ends lost 3 bases at V and 4 bases at J; junction bases unmatched: 4. The CDR3 sequence is 15 residues long. TCRdb reprocessed the 5' RACE reads via MiXCR and lists one record per CDR3 protein. The sample holds some 350,000 distinct CDR3 sequences, roughly 4.3% seen once. This chain uses TRBV12-3 or TRBV12-4 with TRBJ1-5, with TRBD1 matching 9 bases. The starting material was PBMCs, obtained 5 days after the yellow fever booster vaccination. The TCR sequence derives from a man in his late teens or twenties who received the YFV17D yellow fever vaccine. Here the CDR3 DNA reads TGTGCCAGCAGTTTGATGGGACAGGGTAATCAGCCCCAGCATTTT. Translated, it gives CASSLMGQGNQPQHF.